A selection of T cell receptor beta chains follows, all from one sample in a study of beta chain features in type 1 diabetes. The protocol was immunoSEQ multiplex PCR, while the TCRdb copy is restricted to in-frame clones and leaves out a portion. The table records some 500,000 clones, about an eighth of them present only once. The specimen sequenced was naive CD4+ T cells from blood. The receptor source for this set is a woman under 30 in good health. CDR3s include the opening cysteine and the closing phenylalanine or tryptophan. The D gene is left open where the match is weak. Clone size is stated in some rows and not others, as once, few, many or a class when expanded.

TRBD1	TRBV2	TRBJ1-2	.	TGTGCCCGAAGGACAGGTCAGACGAACTATGGCTACACCTTC	CARRTGQTNYGYTF
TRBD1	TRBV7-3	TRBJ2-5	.	TGTGCCAGCAGCTTCGACAGGGACGAGACCCAGTACTTC	CASSFDRDETQYF
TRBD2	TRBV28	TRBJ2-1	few	TGTGCCAGCAGTTTTGACGGGACTACCCGTGAGCAGTTCTTC	CASSFDGTTREQFF
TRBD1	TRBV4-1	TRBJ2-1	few	TGCGCCAGCAGCCAAGAGGACAGGGGTGGGTGGCAGTTCTTC	CASSQEDRGGWQFF
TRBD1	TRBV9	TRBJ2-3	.	TGTGCCAGCAGCGTGGGACAGAACACAGATACGCAGTATTTT	CASSVGQNTDTQYF
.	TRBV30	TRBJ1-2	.	TGTGCCTGGAGTGTACTATCCAGGGCCCGTGGCTACACCTTC	CAWSVLSRARGYTF
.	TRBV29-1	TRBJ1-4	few	TGCAGCGTATACAGAATTTCAACTAATGAAAAACTGTTTTTT	CSVYRISTNEKLFF
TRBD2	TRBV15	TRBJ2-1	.	TGTGCCACCAGCAGAGTCCAACTAGCGGGAGGTCGAGAGCAGTTCTTC	CATSRVQLAGGREQFF
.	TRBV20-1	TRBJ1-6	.	TGCAGTGCCACCGTTGGGGGCGTAGGCTACTTT	CSATVGGVGYF
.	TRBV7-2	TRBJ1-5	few	TGTGCCAGCAGCAGCGGACGGAATCAGCCCCAGCATTTT	CASSSGRNQPQHF
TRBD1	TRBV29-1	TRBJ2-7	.	TGCAGCGTTGGGGCCCCCGGGACAGGGGGCGCCGAGCAGTACTTC	CSVGAPGTGGAEQYF
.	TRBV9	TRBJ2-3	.	TGTGCCAGCAGCGTCGACACGTCCCGGAAAGATACGCAGTATTTT	CASSVDTSRKDTQYF
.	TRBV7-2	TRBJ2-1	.	TGTGCCAGCAGCTCGCAGGGCCATGAGCAGTTCTTC	CASSSQGHEQFF
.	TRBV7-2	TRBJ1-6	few	TGTGCCAGCAGCTTAGTTGCCAGCTCCTATAATTCACCCCTCCACTTT	CASSLVASSYNSPLHF
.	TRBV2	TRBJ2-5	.	TGTGCCAGCAGTGAAGGACTCTGGGAGACCCAGTACTTC	CASSEGLWETQYF
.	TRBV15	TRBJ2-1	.	TGTGCCACCAGCAGAGATCTGGGACACCAGTTCTTC	CATSRDLGHQFF
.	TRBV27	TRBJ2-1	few	TGTGCCAGCAGTCCCGGGAATGAGCAGTTCTTC	CASSPGNEQFF
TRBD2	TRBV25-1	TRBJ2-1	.	TGTGCCAGCAGTGATTTGGGGGGGAACAATGAGCAGTTCTTC	CASSDLGGNNEQFF
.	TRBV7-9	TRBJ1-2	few	TGTGCCAGCAGCTACCGCGGAGGGGTCCTCTATGGCTACACCTTC	CASSYRGGVLYGYTF
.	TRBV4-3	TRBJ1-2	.	TGCGCCAGCAGCCAAGTACGGGGAGCCTATGGCTACACCTTC	CASSQVRGAYGYTF
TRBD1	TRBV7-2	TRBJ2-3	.	TGTGCCAGCAGCTTATTAGGGGGCGACCCCCTCACAGATACGCAGTATTTT	CASSLLGGDPLTDTQYF
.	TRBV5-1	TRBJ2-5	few	TGCGCCAGCACCATAGCAGCGCGGGGAGAGACCCAGTACTTC	CASTIAARGETQYF
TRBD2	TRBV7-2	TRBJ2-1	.	TGTGCCAGCAGCTTGCCAAGCGGGAGGGCTCGCTCCTACAATGAGCAGTTCTTC	CASSLPSGRARSYNEQFF
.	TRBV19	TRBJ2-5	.	TGTGCCAGTAGTGTGAGGGGGATGAAGGAGACCCAGTACTTC	CASSVRGMKETQYF
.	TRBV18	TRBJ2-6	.	TGTGCCAGCTCACCAGGGGCTGGTGGGGCCAACGTCCTGACTTTC	CASSPGAGGANVLTF
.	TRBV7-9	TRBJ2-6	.	TGTGCCAGCAGCTTGGGGTTCGGTACCCGTCCCGTCCTGACTTTC	CASSLGFGTRPVLTF
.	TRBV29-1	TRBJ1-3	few	TGCAGCGTTGAATATCCGACAGCCGGAAACACCATATATTTT	CSVEYPTAGNTIYF
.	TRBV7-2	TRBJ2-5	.	TGTGCCAGCAGCTTAGGCCTGGGGGCTGAGACCCAGTACTTC	CASSLGLGAETQYF
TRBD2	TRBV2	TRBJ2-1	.	TGTGCCAGCAGGCAGGAACTAGCGGGAGTCTGGAATGAGCAGTTCTTC	CASRQELAGVWNEQFF
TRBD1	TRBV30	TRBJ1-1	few	TGTGCCTGGGACAGGGTGGGCACTGAAGCTTTCTTT	CAWDRVGTEAFF
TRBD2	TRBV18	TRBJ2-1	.	TGTGCCAGCTCCCCGGTGGGGGGGAATCTTAACAATGAGCAGTTCTTC	CASSPVGGNLNNEQFF
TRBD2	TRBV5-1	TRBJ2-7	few	TGCGCCAGCAGCTGGGTAGCGGGAGCGAACGAGCAGTACTTC	CASSWVAGANEQYF
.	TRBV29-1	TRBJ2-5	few	TGCAGCGTTGAAGGTCTGATGAAAGAGACCCAGTACTTC	CSVEGLMKETQYF
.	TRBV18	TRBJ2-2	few	TGTGCCAGCTCGCCCAGGACAGCTAACACCGGGGAGCTGTTTTTT	CASSPRTANTGELFF